Included here is one T cell receptor (beta chain) sequence, with context. Its target is not known. This sample was included in a study of T cell responses to AZD1222 COVID-19 vaccine. This CDR3 has 13 residues. Trimming cost V 3 bases and J 5 bases, with 7 bases left between them. The germline V gene has CDR1 MNHNS and CDR2 SASEGT. Overall study findings and caveats: Spike-specific TCR breadth and depth went up after people got two AZD1222 doses.

Assay: immunoSEQ multiplex PCR; the TCRdb copy retains only in-frame clones and omits some. This table holds 100,000 or so clones, about 88% found once. The receptor was derived from an adult in good health. Sequenced here: peripheral blood, sampled on day 0 of AZD1222 vaccination. V is TRBV6-1 and J is TRBJ1-4; D is uncertain. Written as DNA, the CDR3 is TGTGCCAGCAGTGACGAGAGGAATGAAAAACTGTTTTTT. This translates into CASSDERNEKLFF.